The source of this T cell receptor beta chain is a study of T cell repertoires in cytomegalovirus infection. Study information: Indicated by public TCR beta signatures were CMV infection and matching HLA type. Findings and limits, study-wide: Across the ex vivo response, the dominant clonotypes were HLA-C-restricted CMV-specific TCR beta clonotypes.

This clonotype came up many times. No antigen is known for it. CDR1 and CDR2 (germline): MGHRA, YSYEKL. V was pared by 0 bases and J by 0 bases, with 18 bases between. The CDR3 loop spans 18 amino acids. TCRdb re-called the reads through MiXCR, storing one row per CDR3 protein. The data hold 450,000 to 550,000 distinct CDR3 sequences, with 16% observed a single time. The TCR sequence derives from a human donor in good health (CMV status not recorded). Some clones in this sample may be carry-over from other donors' samples. The genes are TRBV4-1 and TRBJ2-7, with D perhaps TRBD1 (5 bases). Source material: CD8+ T cells from PBMCs. The DNA for the CDR3 is TGCGCCAGCAGCCAAGATTTCCCAACTGACAGATCCTCCTACGAGCAGTACTTC. Translated, it gives CASSQDFPTDRSSYEQYF.